The T cell receptor beta chain under discussion was sequenced for a study of cytotoxic CD8 clonotypes in ibrutinib-treated CLL. Whole-study context: Sequenced samples delivered averages of around 250,000 productive templates and 94,082 productive rearrangements.

Regarding the study as a whole: Having risen at ibrutinib response, clonality had fallen back toward baseline by progression. Rare overall, public clonotypes shrank or held steady under therapy.

Concerning this clone itself: Its antigen is currently unknown.

Libraries were prepared by immunoSEQ multiplex PCR; TCRdb keeps only in-frame clonotypes and omits some of them. The sample holds about 160,000 clones; about 80% are singletons and the top ten take roughly 1.9%. The CDR3 is made up of 11 amino acids. Germline CDR1 is DFQATT and CDR2 is SNEGSKA (reference sequence). Losses at the gene ends were 3 bases for V and 13 bases for J; bases not matched to a gene: 8. The receptor was isolated from a human donor with chronic lymphocytic leukemia. The chain carries TRBV20-1 and TRBJ1-2; 7 positions agree with TRBD1. This specimen consisted of PBMCs, obtained after 12 months of ibrutinib treatment. This CDR3 reads CSASRQGQVTF. The CDR3 DNA reads TGCAGTGCTAGCAGACAGGGTCAAGTCACCTTC.